The sample holds many counts of the clone carrying this T cell receptor (beta chain). Its antigen remains unknown. The entry originates in a study of T cells in Graves' hyperthyroidism and ophthalmopathy. Study-level results: For ophthalmopathy, model prediction preceded onset by a median around six months.

There are 17 residues in the CDR3. With V trimmed by 0 bases and J by 7 bases, 9 bases remained unmatched. The germline CDR1 and CDR2 sequences are MNHEY and SMNVEV (reference sequence). What was amplified from RNA transcripts were TCR beta CDR3 regions. Carried out on the TCR CDR3, a first-round RT-PCR used the HTBI primer set. One entry per CDR3 protein results from TCRdb running MiXCR on the multiplex PCR reads. The table records over 350,000 distinct CDR3 sequences, around 15% of them present only once. The sample consisted of blood. The sequence came from a man aged 45 to 65 with Graves' ophthalmopathy. The genes are TRBV27 and TRBJ1-6; 7 nucleotides agree with TRBD1. Written as DNA, the CDR3 is TGTGCCAGCAGTTTATCACGGGGTACGGGACAGAATTCACCCCTCCACTTT. Its translation: CASSLSRGTGQNSPLHF.